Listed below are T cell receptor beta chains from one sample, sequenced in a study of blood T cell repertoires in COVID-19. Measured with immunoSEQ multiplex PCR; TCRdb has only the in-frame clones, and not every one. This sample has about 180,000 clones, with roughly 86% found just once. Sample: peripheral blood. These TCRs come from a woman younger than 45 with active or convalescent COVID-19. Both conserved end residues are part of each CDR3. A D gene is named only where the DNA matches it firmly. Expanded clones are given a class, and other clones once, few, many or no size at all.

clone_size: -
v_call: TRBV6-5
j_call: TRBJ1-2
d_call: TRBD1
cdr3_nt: TGTGCCAGCAGTCAAACAGGGGGCTATGGCTACACCTTC
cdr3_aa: CASSQTGGYGYTF

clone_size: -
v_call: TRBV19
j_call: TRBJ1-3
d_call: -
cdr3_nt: TGTGCCATCTCACAGGGCCTCTCTGGAAACACCATATATTTT
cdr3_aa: CAISQGLSGNTIYF

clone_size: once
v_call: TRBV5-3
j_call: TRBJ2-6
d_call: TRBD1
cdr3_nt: TGTGCCAGAAGCTCCCGACAGGGGGCTCGACCTGGAGGGGCCAACGTCCTGACTTTC
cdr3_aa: CARSSRQGARPGGANVLTF

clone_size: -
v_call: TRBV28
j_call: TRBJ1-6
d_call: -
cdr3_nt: TGTGCCAGCAGTTTCCGTCAGGGAGGATCACCCCTCCACTTT
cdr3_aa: CASSFRQGGSPLHF

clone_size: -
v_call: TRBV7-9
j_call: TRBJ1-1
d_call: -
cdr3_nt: TGTGCCAGCAGCACCGGGACTTGGACTGAAGCTTTCTTT
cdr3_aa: CASSTGTWTEAFF

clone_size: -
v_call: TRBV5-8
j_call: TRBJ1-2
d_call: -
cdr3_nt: TGTGCCAGCAGCTTGGGGGCGGGGAACTATGGCTACACCTTC
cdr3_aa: CASSLGAGNYGYTF

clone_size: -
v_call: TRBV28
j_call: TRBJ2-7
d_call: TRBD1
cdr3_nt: TGTGCCAGCAGTCCCCCGGGACAGGGGATCTACGAGCAGTACTTC
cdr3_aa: CASSPPGQGIYEQYF

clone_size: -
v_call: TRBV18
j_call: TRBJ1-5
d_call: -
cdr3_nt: TGTGCCAGCTCACCGAGGGACTATCAGCCCCAGCATTTT
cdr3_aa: CASSPRDYQPQHF

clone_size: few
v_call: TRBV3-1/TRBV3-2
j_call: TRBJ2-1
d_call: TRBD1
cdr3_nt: TGTGCCAGCAGCCAAGAAGACCACGACAGGGACAATGAGCAGTTCTTC
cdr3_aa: CASSQEDHDRDNEQFF

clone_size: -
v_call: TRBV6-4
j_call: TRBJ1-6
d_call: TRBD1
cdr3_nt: TGTGCCAGCAGCTCTTCTGGGACAGGCCCGTCACCCCTCCACTTT
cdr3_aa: CASSSSGTGPSPLHF

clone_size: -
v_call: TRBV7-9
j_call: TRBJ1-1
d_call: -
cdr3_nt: TGTGCCAGCAGCTTTGAAGGCGGGGGGCTAGCTTTCTTT
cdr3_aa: CASSFEGGGLAFF

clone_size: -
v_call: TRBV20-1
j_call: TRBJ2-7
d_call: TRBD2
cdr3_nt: TGCAGTGCTAGTGAGGGAGGGACTAACCAAGCCTACGAGCAGTACTTC
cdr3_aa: CSASEGGTNQAYEQYF

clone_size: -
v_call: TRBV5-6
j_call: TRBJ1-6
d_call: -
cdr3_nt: TGTGCCAGCAGCTCTCGTTCACCCCTCCACTTT
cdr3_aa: CASSSRSPLHF

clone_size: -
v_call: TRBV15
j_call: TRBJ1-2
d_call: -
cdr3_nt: TGTGCCACCAGCAGAGATCGAGGTGCGAGGGGCTACACCTTC
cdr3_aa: CATSRDRGARGYTF

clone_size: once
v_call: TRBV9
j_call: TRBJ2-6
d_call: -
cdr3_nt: TGTGCCAGCAGCGTAGCCAGGGATGAAAGCTCTGGGGCCAACGTCCTGACTTTC
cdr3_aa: CASSVARDESSGANVLTF

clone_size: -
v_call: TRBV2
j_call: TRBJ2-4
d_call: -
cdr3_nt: TGTGCCAGCAGTGACCTGGCCAAAAACATTCAGTACTTC
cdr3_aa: CASSDLAKNIQYF

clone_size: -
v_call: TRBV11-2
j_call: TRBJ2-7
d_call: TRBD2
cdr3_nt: TGTGCCAGCAGCTTAGGGACTAGCGGGAGTGGCGACGAGCAGTACTTC
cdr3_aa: CASSLGTSGSGDEQYF

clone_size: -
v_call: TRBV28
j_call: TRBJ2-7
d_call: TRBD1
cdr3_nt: TGTGCCAGCATCAGACCGGGACAGGGAACCTACGAGCAGTACTTC
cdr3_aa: CASIRPGQGTYEQYF

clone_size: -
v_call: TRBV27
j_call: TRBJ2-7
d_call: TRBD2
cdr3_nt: TGTGCCAGCAGTTTACGACTAGCGGGAGGGTCCTACGAGCAGTACTTC
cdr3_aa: CASSLRLAGGSYEQYF

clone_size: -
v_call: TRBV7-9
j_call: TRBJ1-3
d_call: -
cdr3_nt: TGTGCCAGCAGCCTTGACAGGCTAAAGGGAAACACCATATATTTT
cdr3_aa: CASSLDRLKGNTIYF

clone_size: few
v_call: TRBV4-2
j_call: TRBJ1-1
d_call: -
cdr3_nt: TGTGCCAGCAGCCAAGTTTGGGGGGACTCGGGCAGTTCGAACACTGAAGCTTTCTTT
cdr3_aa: CASSQVWGDSGSSNTEAFF

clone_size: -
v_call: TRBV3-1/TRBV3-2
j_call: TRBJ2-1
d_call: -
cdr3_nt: TGTGCCAGCAGCCAAGCGGGAACGATTGAGCAGTTCTTC
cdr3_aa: CASSQAGTIEQFF

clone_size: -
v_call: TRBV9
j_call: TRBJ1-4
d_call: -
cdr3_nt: TGTGCCAGCAGCGTAGGGACACTTCGGCTTGCAACTAATGAAAAACTGTTTTTT
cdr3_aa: CASSVGTLRLATNEKLFF

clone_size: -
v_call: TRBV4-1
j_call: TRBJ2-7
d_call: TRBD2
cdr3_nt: TGCGCCAGCAGCCAGGGACTAGCGGGAGACGAGCAGTACTTC
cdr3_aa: CASSQGLAGDEQYF

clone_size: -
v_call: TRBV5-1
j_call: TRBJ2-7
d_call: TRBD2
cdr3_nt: TGCGCCAGCAGCTTGGGTAGCGGGAACTACGAGCAGTACTTC
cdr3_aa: CASSLGSGNYEQYF

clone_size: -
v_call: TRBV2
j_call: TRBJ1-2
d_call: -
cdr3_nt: TGTGCCAGCAGTGGAAGCCTTAGCCTTTATGGCTACACCTTC
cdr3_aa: CASSGSLSLYGYTF